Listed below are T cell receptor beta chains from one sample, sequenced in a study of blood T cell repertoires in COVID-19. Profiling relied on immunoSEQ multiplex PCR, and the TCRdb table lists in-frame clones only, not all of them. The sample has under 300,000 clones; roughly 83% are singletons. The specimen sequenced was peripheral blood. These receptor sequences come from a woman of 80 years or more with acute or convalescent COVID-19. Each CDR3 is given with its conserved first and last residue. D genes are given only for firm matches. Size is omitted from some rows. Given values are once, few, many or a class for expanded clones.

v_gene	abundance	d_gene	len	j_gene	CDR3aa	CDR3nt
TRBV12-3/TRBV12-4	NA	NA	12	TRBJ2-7	CASSLVSYEQYF	TGTGCCAGCAGTTTAGTCAGCTACGAGCAGTACTTC
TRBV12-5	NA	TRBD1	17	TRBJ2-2	CASGLVPGQPNTGELFF	TGTGCTAGTGGTTTGGTACCGGGACAGCCGAACACCGGGGAGCTGTTTTTT
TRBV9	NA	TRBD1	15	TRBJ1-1	CASSVGATGIAEAFF	TGTGCCAGCAGCGTAGGGGCGACAGGGATCGCTGAAGCTTTCTTT
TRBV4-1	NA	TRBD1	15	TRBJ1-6	CASSKLGQGASPLHF	TGCGCCAGCAGCAAATTGGGACAGGGAGCCTCACCCCTCCACTTT
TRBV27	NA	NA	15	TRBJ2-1	CASSLLSGSPMKQFF	TGTGCCAGCAGTTTATTAAGTGGCTCTCCAATGAAGCAGTTCTTC
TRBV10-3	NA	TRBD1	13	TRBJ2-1	CAIRPDRGNEQFF	TGTGCCATCAGACCGGACAGGGGCAATGAGCAGTTCTTC
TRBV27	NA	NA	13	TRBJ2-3	CASSSRLTDTQYF	TGTGCCAGCAGTTCGAGACTCACAGATACGCAGTATTTT
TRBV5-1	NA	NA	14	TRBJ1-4	CASSWDGTQGGLFF	TGCGCCAGCAGCTGGGACGGGACACAGGGTGGACTGTTTTTT
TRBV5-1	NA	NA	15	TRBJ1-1	CASSPSTYVNTEAFF	TGCGCCAGCAGCCCCTCTACCTACGTGAACACTGAAGCTTTCTTT
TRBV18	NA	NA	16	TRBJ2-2	CASSPPSQGNTGELFF	TGTGCCAGCTCACCACCGTCGCAGGGGAACACCGGGGAGCTGTTTTTT
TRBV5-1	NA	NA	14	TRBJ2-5	CASSPGTSGETQYF	TGCGCCAGCTCCCCGGGGACATCCGGGGAGACCCAGTACTTC
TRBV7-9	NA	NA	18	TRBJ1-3	CASDLRGPTAGPGNTIYF	TGTGCCAGCGACCTCAGGGGTCCAACGGCAGGCCCTGGAAACACCATATATTTT
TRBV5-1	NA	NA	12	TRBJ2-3	CASSLDYRTQYF	TGCGCCAGCAGCTTGGACTACCGTACGCAGTATTTT
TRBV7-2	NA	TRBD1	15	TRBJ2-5	CASSPRTGGHETQYF	TGTGCCAGCAGCCCGAGGACAGGGGGGCACGAGACCCAGTACTTC
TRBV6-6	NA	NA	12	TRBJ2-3	CASSYSQDTQYF	TGTGCCAGCAGTTACTCCCAGGATACGCAGTATTTT
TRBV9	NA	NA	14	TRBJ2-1	CASTKGGSYNEQFF	TGTGCCAGCACGAAGGGGGGGTCCTACAATGAGCAGTTCTTC
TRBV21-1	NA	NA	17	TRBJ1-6	CASSKGTPGQINSPLHF	TGTGCCAGCAGCAAAGGTACACCCGGACAGATTAATTCACCCCTCCACTTT
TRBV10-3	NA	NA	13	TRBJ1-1	CAISEYQDTEAFF	TGTGCCATCAGTGAGTATCAGGACACTGAAGCTTTCTTT
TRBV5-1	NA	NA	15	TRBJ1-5	CASSLSGSKNQPQHF	TGCGCCAGCAGCTTGTCGGGGAGCAAAAATCAGCCCCAGCATTTT
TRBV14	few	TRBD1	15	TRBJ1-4	CASSPLGQGNEKLFF	TGTGCCAGCAGCCCCCTCGGACAGGGGAATGAAAAACTGTTTTTT
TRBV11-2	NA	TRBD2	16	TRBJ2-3	CASSVPSGGPTDTQYF	TGTGCCAGCAGCGTACCTAGCGGGGGCCCCACAGATACGCAGTATTTT
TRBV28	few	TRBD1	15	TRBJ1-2	CASSRATGGDYGYTF	TGTGCCAGCAGTCGGGCCACAGGGGGCGACTATGGCTACACCTTC
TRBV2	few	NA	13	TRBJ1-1	CASSKGGYTEAFF	TGTGCCAGCAGCAAGGGAGGTTACACTGAAGCTTTCTTT
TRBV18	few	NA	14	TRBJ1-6	CASSSTVSNSPLHF	TGTGCCAGCTCATCGACAGTGAGTAATTCACCCCTCCACTTT
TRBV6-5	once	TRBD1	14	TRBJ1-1	CASSPGQGRTEAFF	TGTGCCAGCAGCCCGGGACAGGGACGGACTGAAGCTTTCTTT
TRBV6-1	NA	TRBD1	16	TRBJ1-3	CASSEVRTGWGNTIYF	TGTGCCAGCAGTGAAGTAAGGACAGGGTGGGGAAACACCATATATTTT
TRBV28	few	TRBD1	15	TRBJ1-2	CASSRDRVANYGYTF	TGTGCCAGCAGCCGGGACAGGGTAGCTAACTATGGCTACACCTTC
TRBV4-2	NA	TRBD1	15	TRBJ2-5	CASSPGTGNQETQYF	TGTGCCAGCAGTCCCGGGACAGGCAACCAAGAGACCCAGTACTTC
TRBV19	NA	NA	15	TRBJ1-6	CASSIARGRDSPLHF	TGTGCCAGTAGTATAGCGAGAGGCCGGGATTCACCCCTCCACTTT
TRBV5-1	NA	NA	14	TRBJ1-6	CASSFGQGGSPLHF	TGCGCCAGCAGCTTTGGGCAGGGAGGTTCACCCCTCCACTTT
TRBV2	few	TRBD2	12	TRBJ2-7	CASGLAPKGQYF	TGTGCCAGCGGACTAGCTCCTAAGGGGCAGTACTTC
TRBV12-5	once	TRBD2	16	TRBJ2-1	CASGFWGGSSYNEQFF	TGTGCTAGTGGTTTTTGGGGGGGGAGCTCCTACAATGAGCAGTTCTTC
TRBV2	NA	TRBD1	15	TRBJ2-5	CASRTDRGQFETQYF	TGTGCCAGCAGGACGGACAGGGGGCAGTTTGAGACCCAGTACTTC
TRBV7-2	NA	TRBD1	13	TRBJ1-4	CASSRGQGGKLFF	TGTGCCAGCAGCCGAGGACAGGGGGGAAAACTGTTTTTT
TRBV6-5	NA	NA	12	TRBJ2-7	CASSPQGYEQYF	TGTGCCAGCAGTCCACAGGGCTACGAGCAGTACTTC
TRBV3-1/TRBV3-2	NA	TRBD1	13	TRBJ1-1	CASSQRQGTEAFF	TGTGCCAGCAGCCAGAGACAGGGAACTGAAGCTTTCTTT
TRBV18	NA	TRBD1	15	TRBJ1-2	CASSRDRVNNYGYTF	TGTGCCAGCTCGAGGGACAGGGTGAATAACTATGGCTACACCTTC
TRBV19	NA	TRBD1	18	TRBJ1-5	CASSSLGTGGGGNQPQHF	TGTGCCAGTAGTAGCCTCGGGACAGGGGGTGGGGGAAATCAGCCCCAGCATTTT
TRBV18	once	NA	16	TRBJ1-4	CASSPPQGQSRGKLFF	TGTGCCAGCTCACCACCGCAGGGGCAGAGCCGGGGAAAACTGTTTTTT
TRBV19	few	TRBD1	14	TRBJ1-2	CATKTDRANYGYTF	TGTGCCACTAAAACGGACAGGGCTAACTATGGCTACACCTTC
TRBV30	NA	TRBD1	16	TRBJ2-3	CAWGRDSSDLTDTQYF	TGTGCCTGGGGAAGGGACAGCAGCGACCTCACAGATACGCAGTATTTT
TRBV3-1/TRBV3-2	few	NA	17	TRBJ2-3	CASSPGGSRPTTDTQYF	TGTGCCAGCAGCCCAGGGGGGTCGAGACCTACGACAGATACGCAGTATTTT
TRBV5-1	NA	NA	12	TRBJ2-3	CASSPLRGTQYF	TGCGCCAGCAGCCCCCTCCGCGGTACGCAGTATTTT
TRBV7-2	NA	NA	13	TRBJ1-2	CASSLPSNYGYTF	TGTGCCAGCAGCTTACCCTCTAACTATGGCTACACCTTC